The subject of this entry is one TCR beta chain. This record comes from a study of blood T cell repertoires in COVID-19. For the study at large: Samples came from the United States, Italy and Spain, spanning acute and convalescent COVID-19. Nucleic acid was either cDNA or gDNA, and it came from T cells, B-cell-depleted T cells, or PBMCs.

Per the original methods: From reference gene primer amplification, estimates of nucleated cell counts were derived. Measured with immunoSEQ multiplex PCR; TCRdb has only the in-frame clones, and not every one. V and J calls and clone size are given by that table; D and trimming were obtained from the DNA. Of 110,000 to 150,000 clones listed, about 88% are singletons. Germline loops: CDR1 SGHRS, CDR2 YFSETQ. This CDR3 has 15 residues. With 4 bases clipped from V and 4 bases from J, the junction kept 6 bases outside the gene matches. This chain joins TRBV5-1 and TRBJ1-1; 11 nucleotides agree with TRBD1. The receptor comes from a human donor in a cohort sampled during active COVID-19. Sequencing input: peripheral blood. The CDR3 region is CASSGGQGEVTEAFF. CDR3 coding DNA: TGCGCCAGCAGCGGGGGACAGGGGGAAGTCACTGAAGCTTTCTTT.